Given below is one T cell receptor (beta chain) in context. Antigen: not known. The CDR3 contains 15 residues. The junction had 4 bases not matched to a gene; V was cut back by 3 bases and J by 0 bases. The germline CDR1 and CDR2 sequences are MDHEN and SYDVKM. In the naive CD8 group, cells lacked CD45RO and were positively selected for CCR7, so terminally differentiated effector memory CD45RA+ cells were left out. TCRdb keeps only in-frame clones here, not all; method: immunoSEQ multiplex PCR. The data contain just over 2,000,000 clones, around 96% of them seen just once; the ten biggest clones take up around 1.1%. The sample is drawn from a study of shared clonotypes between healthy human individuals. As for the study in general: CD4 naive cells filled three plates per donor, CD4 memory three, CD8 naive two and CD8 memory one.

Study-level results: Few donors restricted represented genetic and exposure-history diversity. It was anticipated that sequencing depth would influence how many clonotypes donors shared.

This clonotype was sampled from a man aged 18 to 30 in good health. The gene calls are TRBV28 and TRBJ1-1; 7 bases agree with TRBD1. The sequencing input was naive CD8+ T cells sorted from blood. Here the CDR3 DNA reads TGTGCCAGCAGTTTCACAGGGGCGCTGAACACTGAAGCTTTCTTT. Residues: CASSFTGALNTEAFF.